The 13 T cell receptor beta chains below all came from one sample that was sequenced in a study of T cell responses to AZD1222 COVID-19 vaccine. This table comes from immunoSEQ multiplex PCR, and its TCRdb copy is limited to in-frame clones, with some not included. The table records roughly 160,000 clones, 88% of them present only once. The material sequenced was peripheral blood, taken 28 days after the second AZD1222 dose. The origin of the receptors is an adult who received the AZD1222 COVID-19 vaccine.

This chain joins TRBV5-4 and TRBJ2-5, with D tentatively TRBD2 (5 bases). Germline V gene lookup returns CDR1 SGHNT and CDR2 YYREEE (reference sequence). This CDR3 spans 13 amino acids. Trimming stripped 4 bases from V and 3 bases from J, with 10 bases between. Here the CDR3 DNA reads TGTGCCAGCAGCCGGGGAACTGAAGAGACCCAGTACTTC. Encoded protein: CASSRGTEETQYF.

This chain links TRBV11-2 with TRBJ1-3; a possible D gene is TRBD1 (5 bases). V dropped 1 base and J dropped 0 bases, with 13 bases sitting between them. The CDR3 is 17 amino acids. CDR1 SGHAT and CDR2 FQNNGV come from the germline V gene. The CDR3 loop reads CASSLASAGSSGNTIYF. The CDR3 nucleotides are TGTGCCAGCAGCTTAGCTAGTGCAGGGTCCTCTGGAAACACCATATATTTT.

The genes are TRBV6-5 and TRBJ1-1, with TRBD1 identical over 9 bases. Germline trimming cut 2 bases from V and 4 bases from J; bases unmatched to any gene: 8. Germline V gene sequence: CDR1 MNHEY, CDR2 SVGAGI. The CDR3 covers 16 residues. The CDR3 DNA is TGTGCCAGCAGTTACGGGACAGGGTGGCCGAGCACTGAAGCTTTCTTT. Amino acid sequence: CASSYGTGWPSTEAFF.

The chain carries TRBV29-1 and TRBJ1-1; D is unresolved. Germline-derived CDR1 and CDR2 are SQVTM and ANQGSEA. The CDR3 is 10 residues long. Trimming pared 1 base from V and 7 bases from J, leaving 4 bases between. For the CDR3, the DNA is TGCAGCGTTGAAGCCCATGAAGCTTTCTTT. Translating it yields CSVEAHEAFF. The variable domain in full, completed from reference TRBV29-1 and TRBJ1-1, reads SAVISQKPSRDICQRGTSLTIQCQVDSQVTMMFWYRQQPGQSLTLIATANQGSEATYESGFVIDKFPISRPNLTFSTLTVSNMSPEDSSIYLCSVEAHEAFFGQGTRLTVV.

V and J are TRBV30 and TRBJ1-2, with TRBD1 matching over 7 bases. Germline V gene sequence: CDR1 GTSNPN, CDR2 SVGIG (reference sequence). This CDR3 has 13 residues. Losses at the gene ends were 5 bases for V and 6 bases for J; bases not matched to a gene: 9. DNA for the CDR3: TGTGCCTGGGGAGAAGGGACAGTCAATGGCTACACCTTC. It encodes CAWGEGTVNGYTF.

This chain joins TRBV2 and TRBJ1-2, with 9 bases matching TRBD1. The CDR3 length is 13 residues. CDR1 SNHLY and CDR2 FYNNEI come from the germline V gene. V lost 7 bases to trimming and J lost 8 bases; unmatched junction nucleotides: 8. As DNA, the CDR3 is TGTGCCAGCATGTGGGGACAGGGCGAGGGCTACACCTTC. It translates to CASMWGQGEGYTF.

The gene calls are TRBV5-1 and TRBJ1-2; no clear D. From germline, CDR1 is SGHRS and CDR2 YFSETQ. The V end was cut by 2 bases, the J end by 13 bases, with 21 bases between. This CDR3 is 14 amino acids long. DNA of the CDR3: TGCGCCAGCAGCTTTGCCCTTGTCGGGGTCGCTTCCACCTTC. It is translated as CASSFALVGVASTF.

This clone occurred once. The V call is TRBV12-5, the J call TRBJ2-3, with TRBD2 matching over 14 bases. The CDR3 length is 16 residues. V dropped 6 bases and J dropped 6; count of bases not matched to a gene: 8. The germline V gene encodes CDR1 LGHNT and CDR2 FRNRAP. CDR3 residues: CASGYRLAGGPDTQYF. The CDR3 DNA is TGTGCTAGTGGGTATCGACTAGCGGGGGGGCCGGATACGCAGTATTTT.

The chain combines TRBV5-1 with TRBJ1-5; TRBD1 agrees at 7 bases. The CDR3 is 17 amino acids. After removal of 0 bases from V and 6 bases from J, the junction contained 12 bases not matched to a gene. In germline, CDR1 is SGHRS, CDR2 YFSETQ. CDR3 nucleotide sequence: TGCGCCAGCAGCTTGGTCCCAGGGGGGACACCACCTCAGCCCCAGCATTTT. Residues: CASSLVPGGTPPQPQHF.

V is TRBV27 and J is TRBJ1-3; no definite D call. CDR1 and CDR2 from the germline V gene are MNHEY and SMNVEV (reference sequence). Trimming pared 5 bases from V and 0 bases from J, leaving 11 bases between. CDR3 length: 15 residues. In DNA form, the CDR3 reads TGTGCCAGCAGTACGGAGGCAGGCTCTGGAAACACCATATATTTT. This translates into CASSTEAGSGNTIYF.

The rearrangement joins TRBV6-5 to TRBJ1-4; D unresolved. There are 14 residues in the CDR3. V gave up 8 bases and J gave up 7 bases, with 17 bases separating them. Germline V lookup: CDR1 MNHEY, CDR2 SVGAGI. CDR3: CASGEIAPFEKLFF. In DNA, the CDR3 is TGTGCCAGCGGGGAGATAGCCCCTTTTGAAAAACTGTTTTTT.

This chain links TRBV7-9 with TRBJ2-1, with 7 positions matching TRBD1. Trimming took 5 bases from V and 10 from J; bases not matched to a gene: 17. The CDR3 runs to 16 residues. Germline V gene lookup returns CDR1 SEHNR and CDR2 FQNEAQ (reference sequence). CDR3 amino acids: CASSPYVTTGSGEQFF. The CDR3 nucleotides read TGTGCCAGCAGCCCCTATGTTACGACAGGGAGCGGCGAGCAGTTCTTC.

The V and J genes are TRBV7-8 and TRBJ2-5, with a weak D call TRBD1 (6 bases). Trimming pared 5 bases from V and 7 bases from J, leaving 14 bases between. This CDR3 has 13 amino acids. Germline CDR1 and CDR2: SGHVS and FQNEAQ. The CDR3 DNA reads as TGTGCCAGCAGCCAGGGGAAGGGCGCGACCCAGTACTTC. It specifies CASSQGKGATQYF.